The entry that follows covers one TCR beta chain sequence. The sample is drawn from a study of CD8 T cells in Susac syndrome. Study-level background: Eight or nine of the sequenced Susac syndrome patients were in remission, and roughly six had active disease.

After extraction with the RNeasy kit, about 0.45 to 1 ug of the RNA was reverse transcribed using random hexamers. TCRdb reprocessed the immunoSEQ multiplex PCR reads with MiXCR, giving one entry per CDR3 protein. There are under 200,000 distinct CDR3 sequences in the sample; 90% to 96% occur only once, and more than 0.08% lies in the top ten. Germline CDR1 is MGHRA and CDR2 is YSYEKL. There are 13 residues in the CDR3. V shed 4 bases and J shed 8 bases, with 13 bases lying between them. This chain uses TRBV4-1 with TRBJ2-3; D may be TRBD1 or TRBD2 (5 bases each). Input material: CD4+ T cells from PBMCs. This clonotype was obtained from a human donor with Susac syndrome. The CDR3 DNA is TGCGCCAGCAGCCCAGGATCTGGGGGTACGCAGTATTTT. It encodes CASSPGSGGTQYF.